Listed below are T cell receptor beta chains from one sample, sequenced in a study of blood T cells in healthy people across ages. In TCRdb, the 5' RACE reads were re-called with MiXCR into one record per CDR3 protein. This table holds roughly 1.7 million distinct CDR3 sequences, 30% to 40% found once. Material for sequencing was blood. These receptors originate from a woman in her twenties or thirties in good health. CDR3s leave out the opening cysteine and the closing phenylalanine or tryptophan.

len	v_gene	j_gene	CDR3aa
11	TRBV10-2	TRBJ1-2	ASSETRAGGYT
9	TRBV11-2	TRBJ1-1	ASSLESGAF
12	TRBV10-3	TRBJ2-6	AISESSGANVLT
16	TRBV3-1	TRBJ2-1	ASNLGETEALLGDEQF
12	TRBV5-1	TRBJ2-7	ASTLGGSPYEQY
15	TRBV4-1	TRBJ2-1	ASSPRAGLSSYNEQF
13	TRBV20-1	TRBJ2-4	SVSPGLLAKNIQY
13	TRBV11-2	TRBJ2-5	ASSLAFREGETQY
14	TRBV4-2	TRBJ2-5	ASSRNSGTEQETQY
13	TRBV7-2	TRBJ2-1	ASSLVAGGGNEQF
12	TRBV7-7	TRBJ2-5	ASSFRDSKETQY
13	TRBV6-1	TRBJ1-1	ASSELDNPGTEAF
10	TRBV20-1	TRBJ2-5	SAGDFQEAQY
12	TRBV7-2	TRBJ1-5	ASSQGTANQPQH
15	TRBV20-1	TRBJ2-2	SARDHARQATTGELF
13	TRBV11-1	TRBJ2-1	ASSLGTYSYNEQF
12	TRBV12-3/TRBV12-4	TRBJ1-6	ASSSRRAGSPLH